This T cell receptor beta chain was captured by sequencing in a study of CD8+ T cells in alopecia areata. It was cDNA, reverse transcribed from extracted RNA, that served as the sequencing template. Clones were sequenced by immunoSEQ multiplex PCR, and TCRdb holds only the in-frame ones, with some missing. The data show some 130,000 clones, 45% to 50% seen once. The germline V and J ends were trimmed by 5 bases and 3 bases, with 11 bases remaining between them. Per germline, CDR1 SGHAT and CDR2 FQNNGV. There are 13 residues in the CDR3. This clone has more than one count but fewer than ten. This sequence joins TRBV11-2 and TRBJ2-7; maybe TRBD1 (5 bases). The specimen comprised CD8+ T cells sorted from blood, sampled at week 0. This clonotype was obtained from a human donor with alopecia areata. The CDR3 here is CASSPDNHYEQYF. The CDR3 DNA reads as TGTGCCAGCAGCCCGGACAACCACTACGAGCAGTACTTC.